This T cell receptor (beta chain) stems from a study of CD8 T cells in Susac syndrome. Random hexamers were used to reverse transcribe an amount of roughly 0.45 to 1 ug RNA. Amplification of TCR beta CDR3 spanned 54 Vbeta and 13 Jbeta via immunoSEQ multiplex PCR. TCRdb reprocessed the immunoSEQ multiplex PCR reads via MiXCR and lists one record per CDR3 protein. The sample records about 210,000 distinct CDR3 sequences, roughly 96% being singletons. Peripheral blood CD8+ and CD4+ T cells were profiled by TCR beta sequencing. The patients who served as multiple sclerosis controls were treatment-naive and had stable or active relapsing-remitting disease that fulfilled the revised McDonald criteria. TEMRA cells were FACS-enriched, while CD8+ and CD4+ T cells were negatively isolated. The CDR3 spans 14 residues. The J segment lost 5 bases and the V segment lost 2 bases, leaving 5 bases of the junction unmatched. CDR1 and CDR2 (germline): DFQATT, SNEGSKA (reference sequence).

The sequence was collected from a human donor with multiple sclerosis. Sequencing used CD4+ T cells from PBMCs. The chain uses TRBV20-1 and TRBJ2-3; TRBD2 matches at 9 bases. This chain's CDR3 is CSARKLAGLDTQYF. The CDR3 nucleotides are TGCAGTGCTAGAAAGCTAGCGGGATTAGATACGCAGTATTTT.